This entry lists 25 T cell receptor beta chains sequenced from one sample in a study of blood T cell repertoires in COVID-19. TCRdb's table, derived via immunoSEQ multiplex PCR, lists solely in-frame clones and lacks some. The table shows around 400,000 clones, with about 88% occurring only once. Sequenced: PBMCs or T cells enriched from blood (not recorded which). The receptors were gathered from a woman aged 18-29 years who had been exposed to COVID-19.

The chain recombines TRBV7-2 with TRBJ2-3; 10 positions agree with TRBD2. The junction had 7 bases not matched to a gene; V was cut back by 6 bases and J by 1 base. Germline V CDR1 and CDR2: SGHTA, FQGNSA. The CDR3 is 16 amino acids. The CDR3: CASRGAGGGGTDTQYF. The CDR3, as DNA: TGTGCCAGCAGAGGAGCGGGAGGGGGGGGCACAGATACGCAGTATTTT. Combining the CDR3 with reference TRBV7-2 and TRBJ2-3 gives the whole variable domain GAGVSQSPSNKVTEKGKDVELRCDPISGHTALYWYRQSLGQGLEFLIYFQGNSAPDKSGLPSDRFSAERTGGSVSTLTIQRTQQEDSAVYLCASRGAGGGGTDTQYFGPGTRLTVL.

The chain couples TRBV6-5 to TRBJ2-5; possible D gene TRBD2, 6 bases. Germline CDR1 is MNHEY and CDR2 is SVGAGI. Trimming removed 5 bases at V and 7 bases at J, with 14 bases between. The CDR3 is made up of 13 amino acids. The CDR3 coding sequence is TGTGCCAGCAGTCGCGGGGACCCGGGGACCCAGTACTTC. Translating it yields CASSRGDPGTQYF.

This chain links TRBV6-2 or TRBV6-3 with TRBJ1-2, with D possibly TRBD1 on 5 matching bases. This CDR3 has 12 amino acids. Trimming pared 6 bases from V and 5 bases from J, leaving 10 bases between. Germline assignment: CDR1 MNHEY and CDR2 SVGEGT. The DNA for the CDR3 is TGTGCCAGCAGCCCGCAGGGATATGGCTACACCTTC. Protein sequence: CASSPQGYGYTF.

This clone occurred a few times. At one end the junction does not follow the germline gene, possibly because of a read error. This rearrangement joins TRBV3-1 (or the pseudogene TRBV3-2) to TRBJ2-1; 8 nucleotides align to TRBD2. This CDR3 has 13 amino acids. Germline V gives CDR1 LGHDT, CDR2 YNNKEL (reference sequence). The CDR3 DNA reads TGTGCCAGCAGCCAGACCCCCGGGGGGGAAAAGGTCTTC. Its translation: CASSQTPGGEKVF.

The chain employs TRBV18 and TRBJ1-2; the D is unclear. Trimming removed 2 bases at V and 8 bases at J, with 15 bases between. CDR1 and CDR2 from the germline V gene are KGHSH and LQKENI. This CDR3 is 14 amino acids long. In DNA, the CDR3 is TGTGCCAGCTCACCAAGTGGCCCGGTGGAGGGCTACACCTTC. This translates into CASSPSGPVEGYTF. Variable domain in full (rest from reference TRBV18 and TRBJ1-2): NAGVMQNPRHLVRRRGQEARLRCSPMKGHSHVYWYRQLPEEGLKFMVYLQKENIIDESGMPKERFSAEFPKEGPSILRIQQVVRGDSAAYFCASSPSGPVEGYTFGSGTRLTVV.

V gene TRBV18 combines with J gene TRBJ1-6, with D unclear. This CDR3 spans 14 amino acids. Germline CDR1 reads KGHSH; CDR2 reads LQKENI. V was pared by 6 bases and J by 10 bases, with 16 bases between. The CDR3 region is CASSPFGERSPLHF. The CDR3 nucleotides are TGTGCCAGCTCGCCCTTCGGGGAACGGTCACCCCTCCACTTT.

The table lists this clone with a few counts. This chain connects TRBV28 to TRBJ1-5; D ambiguous. Trimming stripped 4 bases from V and 3 bases from J, with 10 bases between. Germline V lookup: CDR1 MDHEN, CDR2 SYDVKM. This CDR3 is built from 14 residues. The CDR3 sequence: CASSSHRNNQPQHF. Here the CDR3 DNA reads TGTGCCAGCAGTTCGCACAGAAACAATCAGCCCCAGCATTTT.

The chain is built from TRBV3-1 (or the pseudogene TRBV3-2) and TRBJ2-7; possibly TRBD1 for D (6 bases). V lost 0 bases and J 3 bases, leaving 12 bases between the germline ends. CDR3 length: 15 amino acids. From germline, CDR1 is LGHDT and CDR2 YNNKEL (reference sequence). The CDR3 bases are TGTGCCAGCAGCCAAGAGTTAGGGGGAGACTACGAGCAGTACTTC. It specifies CASSQELGGDYEQYF.

V usage is TRBV28 and J usage is TRBJ2-2, with D tentatively TRBD1 (5 bases). The germline V gene encodes CDR1 MDHEN and CDR2 SYDVKM. CDR3 length equals 15 residues. Trimming cost V 2 bases and J 7 bases, with 14 bases left between them. CDR3 nucleotide sequence: TGTGCCAGCAGTTTAGGTGGTGGGGCTGGCGGGGAGCTGTTTTTT. Translating it yields CASSLGGGAGGELFF.

This rearrangement joins TRBV29-1 to TRBJ1-2; 7 bases are a match to TRBD1. The J segment lost 3 bases and the V segment lost 1 base, leaving 5 bases of the junction unmatched. The V gene's germline CDR1 is SQVTM and CDR2 ANQGSEA. The CDR3 extends over 14 amino acids. CDR3 sequence (DNA): TGCAGCGTTGAAGCGGACAGGCTAGACTATGGCTACACCTTC. Translating it yields CSVEADRLDYGYTF.

Many counts were recorded for this clone. This rearrangement joins TRBV23-1 to TRBJ2-7; 7 bases line up with TRBD1. TRBV23-1 is reported as an ORF; its role is uncertain. V shed 0 bases and J 6 bases; nucleotides not matched to a gene: 11. CDR3 length: 16 amino acids. The DNA of the CDR3 is TGCGCCAGCAGTCAATCAGACAGGGTAGAACGGGGCGAGCAGTACTTC. Amino acids: CASSQSDRVERGEQYF.

V gene TRBV19 combines with J gene TRBJ1-1; D is perhaps TRBD1 (5 bases). V lost 5 bases and J lost 4, with 14 bases in between. The CDR3 length is 14 residues. Germline loops: CDR1 LNHDA, CDR2 SQIVND (reference sequence). This chain's CDR3 is CASSRSGYGTEAFF. The CDR3 DNA reads as TGTGCCAGTAGTCGGTCAGGGTACGGCACTGAAGCTTTCTTT.

In its sample, this clone was seen once. The genes are TRBV7-3 and TRBJ2-1; 8 bases agree with TRBD1. Germline lookup yields CDR1 SGHTA and CDR2 FQGTGA. The J segment lost 5 bases and the V segment lost 5 bases, leaving 5 bases of the junction unmatched. This CDR3 region has 14 residues. The DNA for the CDR3 is TGTGCCAGCAGCCTCCGACAGGGGAACAATGAGCAGTTCTTC. It specifies CASSLRQGNNEQFF. Looking up the rest from reference TRBV7-3 and TRBJ2-1 gives the full variable domain: GAGVSQTPSNKVTEKGKYVELRCDPISGHTALYWYRQSLGQGPEFLIYFQGTGAADDSGLPNDRFFAVRPEGSVSTLKIQRTERGDSAVYLCASSLRQGNNEQFFGPGTRLTVL.

V gene TRBV27 combines with J gene TRBJ2-3; 14 nucleotides line up with TRBD2. The CDR3 is 17 residues long. J was trimmed by 4 bases and V by 6 bases; bases with no gene match: 9. From germline, CDR1 is MNHEY and CDR2 SMNVEV (reference sequence). The chain's CDR3 is CASSLPRLAGGADTQYF. DNA for the CDR3: TGTGCCAGCAGCCTACCCCGACTAGCGGGGGGGGCAGATACGCAGTATTTT.

The chain carries TRBV13 and TRBJ2-7, with TRBD2 as a possible D gene (5 bases). V dropped 5 bases and J dropped 3 bases, with 17 bases sitting between them. This CDR3 comprises 15 residues. Germline CDR1 is PRHDT and CDR2 is FYEKMQ (reference sequence). The CDR3 DNA is TGTGCCAGCAGCCTTAAACTCGGGGAAGGCTACGAGCAGTACTTC. This codes for CASSLKLGEGYEQYF.

This clone has only one observation. This chain joins TRBV28 and TRBJ2-3; no definite D call. V was clipped by 6 bases and J by 9 bases, with 19 bases between them. This CDR3 region has 14 residues. Per germline, CDR1 MDHEN and CDR2 SYDVKM. The CDR3 loop reads CASRTSGGMKTQYF. The CDR3 DNA reads as TGTGCCAGCAGAACCTCTGGCGGAATGAAGACGCAGTATTTT.

V gene TRBV13 combines with J gene TRBJ2-1, with 10 positions matching TRBD2. CDR1 is PRHDT, CDR2 FYEKMQ, per germline (reference sequence). The V gene end was trimmed by 2 bases and the J gene end by 2 bases; junction bases not matched to a gene: 6. This CDR3 is 17 amino acids long. CDR3 protein: CASSLKVAGGAYNEQFF. Written as DNA, the CDR3 is TGTGCCAGCAGCTTAAAGGTAGCGGGGGGTGCCTACAATGAGCAGTTCTTC.

V and J are TRBV7-9 and TRBJ1-1; TRBD1 is a possible D gene (6 bases). V was trimmed by 2 bases and J by 6 bases, leaving 13 bases between them. The CDR3 covers 14 residues. Germline values: CDR1 SEHNR, CDR2 FQNEAQ (reference sequence). CDR3 amino acids: CASSLYEQGAEAFF. The CDR3 DNA reads as TGTGCCAGCAGCTTATACGAACAGGGTGCTGAAGCTTTCTTT.

CDR3 region: CASSYPEKQFF. The CDR3 coding sequence is TGTGCCAGCAGTTATCCCGAGAAGCAGTTCTTC. The genes are TRBV6-2 or TRBV6-3 and TRBJ2-1; unclear D gene. With 3 bases removed from V and 11 bases from J, the gap between germline ends came to 8 bases. The CDR3 extends over 11 amino acids. Germline values: CDR1 MNHEY, CDR2 SVGEGT.

The J gene is TRBJ2-7, the V gene TRBV6-5; 10 bases agree with TRBD2. This CDR3 is 16 amino acids long. V shed 2 bases, J shed 3 bases, and the junction held 7 bases outside the gene matches. Germline V gene lookup returns CDR1 MNHEY and CDR2 SVGAGI. This CDR3 reads CASSYGRLAGDYEQYF. The CDR3 bases are TGTGCCAGCAGTTACGGTCGGCTAGCGGGGGACTACGAGCAGTACTTC.

The rearrangement joins TRBV2 to TRBJ2-7; 8 nucleotides agree with TRBD1. Germline CDR1 and CDR2: SNHLY and FYNNEI. The CDR3 is 15 amino acids. The V and J ends lost 0 bases and 2 bases, in that order; junction bases with no gene match: 3. DNA for the CDR3: TGTGCCAGCAGTGAAGCGACAGGGGTGACCTACGAGCAGTACTTC. It encodes CASSEATGVTYEQYF.

The CDR3 reads CASSPFSDTSRYEQYF. The DNA of the CDR3 is TGTGCCAGCTCACCGTTTAGCGATACGAGCCGCTACGAGCAGTACTTC. The V and J genes are TRBV18 and TRBJ2-7, with a weak D call TRBD2 (5 bases). This CDR3 is 16 amino acids long. Germline values: CDR1 KGHSH, CDR2 LQKENI. The ends were cut back, 3 bases at V and 3 bases at J, with 18 bases in the middle.

The J gene is TRBJ2-5, the V gene TRBV18; 9 bases map to TRBD1. With 5 bases clipped from V and 3 bases from J, the junction kept 1 base outside the gene matches. The CDR3 runs 13 residues. The germline CDR1 and CDR2 sequences are KGHSH and LQKENI. The CDR3 loop is CASSGTGKETQYF. The CDR3 nucleotides read TGTGCCAGCTCAGGGACAGGGAAAGAGACCCAGTACTTC.

The chain joins TRBV7-3 to TRBJ1-6; D is perhaps TRBD1 (5 bases). Germline lookup yields CDR1 SGHTA and CDR2 FQGTGA. The CDR3 contains 14 residues. Trimming pared 2 bases from V and 8 bases from J, leaving 10 bases between. CDR3 residues: CASSLSGMDSPLHF. CDR3 bases: TGTGCCAGCAGCTTATCAGGGATGGATTCACCCCTCCACTTT.

J is TRBJ2-7 and V is TRBV28; 8 bases fit TRBD1. Germline-derived CDR1 and CDR2 are MDHEN and SYDVKM. V gave up 4 bases and J gave up 5 bases; unmatched junction bases: 13. CDR3 length: 16 residues. The CDR3 is CASSSGQENLVDEQYF. The DNA of the CDR3 is TGTGCCAGCAGTTCGGGACAGGAAAATTTAGTAGACGAGCAGTACTTC.